Shown below are 21 T cell receptor beta chains from a single sample sequenced in a study of cytomegalovirus exposure and HLA in healthy donors. Use of 60 Vbeta and 13 Jbeta primers characterized the PCR. TCRdb's table, derived via immunoSEQ multiplex PCR, lists solely in-frame clones and lacks some. The sample has about 160,000 clones, 60% to 80% seen once. Sequencing used PBMCs. These receptors originate from a woman between 50 and 59 years old in good health and CMV-seropositive.

V usage is TRBV27 and J usage is TRBJ2-2; TRBD2 is a possible D gene (5 bases). The CDR3 runs to 15 residues. V was cut by 6 bases and J by 1 base, with 12 bases left in between. From germline, CDR1 is MNHEY and CDR2 SMNVEV (reference sequence). CDR3 amino acids: CASSQAAVNTGELFF. For the CDR3, the DNA is TGTGCCAGCAGCCAAGCGGCCGTGAACACCGGGGAGCTGTTTTTT.

The rearrangement joins TRBV13 to TRBJ2-2, with D perhaps matching TRBD2 (5 bases). This CDR3 region has 15 residues. CDR1 is PRHDT and CDR2 is FYEKMQ in the germline V gene (reference sequence). Between the trimmed V and J ends, which lost 0 bases and 5 bases, there was a span of 10 bases. The CDR3 loop is CASSLGGPGTGELFF. The CDR3 DNA follows: TGTGCCAGCAGCTTAGGCGGACCGGGAACCGGGGAGCTGTTTTTT.

The CDR3 here is CASSFRQGGTEAFF. CDR3 bases: TGTGCCAGCAGCTTTAGACAGGGCGGCACTGAAGCTTTCTTT. The chain is built from TRBV27 and TRBJ1-1; the match to TRBD1 covers 7 bases. The ends lost 6 bases at V and 4 bases at J; junction bases unmatched: 8. The germline gives CDR1 MNHEY, CDR2 SMNVEV (reference sequence). This CDR3 is 14 amino acids long.

As for this clone: At one end the junction does not follow the germline gene, possibly because of a read error. This chain connects TRBV2 to TRBJ1-2; D remains unclear. The CDR3 extends over 11 amino acids. Looked up from germline, CDR1 is SNHLY and CDR2 is FYNNEI. CDR3 protein: CASSEYGQERF. The CDR3, as DNA: TGTGCCAGCAGTGAGTACGGCCAGGAAAGGTTC.

This chain uses TRBV2 with TRBJ1-1; 7 positions match TRBD1. Germline V gene sequence: CDR1 SNHLY, CDR2 FYNNEI. Losses at the gene ends were 5 bases for V and 12 bases for J; bases not matched to a gene: 6. The CDR3 consists of 11 residues. CDR3 loop: CASSIGTVPFF. CDR3 coding DNA: TGTGCCAGCAGTATCGGGACAGTGCCTTTCTTT.

V is TRBV5-1 and J is TRBJ2-7, with D possibly TRBD2 on 7 matching bases. The CDR3 is 16 amino acids. V was clipped by 0 bases and J by 1 base, with 14 bases between them. The germline V gene encodes CDR1 SGHRS and CDR2 YFSETQ. In nucleotides, the CDR3 is TGCGCCAGCAGCTTGGCCTCGGGGGGCCGGTCCTACGAGCAGTACTTC. Translation: CASSLASGGRSYEQYF. Together with reference TRBV5-1 and TRBJ2-7, the CDR3 gives the full variable domain: KAGVTQTPRYLIKTRGQQVTLSCSPISGHRSVSWYQQTPGQGLQFLFEYFSETQRNKGNFPGRFSGRQFSNSRSEMNVSTLELGDSALYLCASSLASGGRSYEQYFGPGTRLTVT.

This clone has a handful of counts. The chain recombines TRBV5-5 with TRBJ1-1; D is unresolved. Germline CDR1 reads SGHKS; CDR2 reads YYEKEE (reference sequence). The CDR3 spans 14 residues. Trimming pared 0 bases from V and 10 bases from J, leaving 16 bases between. CDR3 loop: CASSLARLQGGAFF. CDR3 in DNA: TGTGCCAGCAGCTTGGCTCGACTCCAAGGCGGAGCTTTCTTT.

The chain carries TRBV7-9 and TRBJ2-7; 8 nucleotides match TRBD1. This CDR3 has 17 amino acids. J lost 2 bases, V lost 0 bases, and 9 bases had no gene match. The V gene's germline CDR1 is SEHNR and CDR2 FQNEAQ (reference sequence). The CDR3 reads CASSLAPGQGYTYEQYF. In DNA, the CDR3 is TGTGCCAGCAGCTTAGCGCCTGGACAGGGTTATACCTACGAGCAGTACTTC.

This CDR3 reads CASSQGGTGGAYEQYF. CDR3 bases: TGCGCCAGCAGCCAAGGGGGGACAGGGGGCGCCTACGAGCAGTACTTC. The chain is built from TRBV4-1 and TRBJ2-7, with TRBD1 matching over 12 bases. CDR3 length: 16 residues. CDR1 and CDR2 from the germline V gene are MGHRA and YSYEKL. Unmatched junction bases numbered 3, after V lost 1 base and J lost 2 bases.

V and J are TRBV5-1 and TRBJ2-2; the match to TRBD1 covers 9 bases. Germline V gene lookup returns CDR1 SGHRS and CDR2 YFSETQ. V trimming: 4 bases; J trimming: 6 bases; junction bases outside the gene matches: 7. CDR3 length: 15 residues. In nucleotides, the CDR3 is TGCGCCAGCAGCCTACAGGGGGCGGAGGCCGGGGAGCTGTTTTTT. Its translation is CASSLQGAEAGELFF.

J is TRBJ2-5 and V is TRBV2; 9 bases are a match to TRBD1. The V and J ends lost 5 bases and 1 base, in that order; junction bases with no gene match: 5. The CDR3 consists of 15 residues. Germline loops: CDR1 SNHLY, CDR2 FYNNEI. Here the CDR3 DNA reads TGTGCCAGCAGTCTCAACAGGGGGCTCCAAGAGACCCAGTACTTC. Amino acid sequence: CASSLNRGLQETQYF.

In this sample, this clone turned up a few times. The chain recombines TRBV4-3 with TRBJ1-1; maybe TRBD1 (6 bases). Trimming pared 4 bases from V and 4 bases from J, leaving 10 bases between. The CDR3 runs 13 residues. The V gene's germline CDR1 is LGHNA and CDR2 YSLEER. CDR3 sequence reads: CASSPGHSTEAFF. The CDR3 nucleotides are TGCGCCAGCAGCCCGGGACACAGCACTGAAGCTTTCTTT.

CDR3 sequence reads: CASRSDRGRLIEKLFF. The CDR3 DNA is TGTGCCAGCAGATCTGACAGGGGGCGGCTCATTGAAAAACTGTTTTTT. The chain has TRBV6-6 and TRBJ1-4; 10 bases agree with TRBD1. With V trimmed by 6 bases and J by 7 bases, 11 bases remained unmatched. The CDR3 has 16 amino acids. Germline assignment: CDR1 MNHNY and CDR2 SVGAGI (reference sequence).

The chain recombines TRBV28 with TRBJ1-3; 9 nucleotides line up with TRBD1. This CDR3 is 17 amino acids long. Germline trimming cut 4 bases from V and 0 bases from J; bases unmatched to any gene: 7. Germline lookup yields CDR1 MDHEN and CDR2 SYDVKM. CDR3 sequence reads: CASSSPTGGASGNTIYF. The DNA for the CDR3 is TGTGCCAGCAGTTCCCCTACAGGGGGCGCCTCTGGAAACACCATATATTTT.

J is TRBJ1-2 and V is TRBV10-3; TRBD1 agrees at 10 bases. Germline CDR1 reads ENHRY; CDR2 reads SYGVKD. This CDR3 has 16 residues. Trimming cost V 4 bases and J 2 bases; bases outside gene matches: 7. In nucleotides, the CDR3 is TGTGCCATCAGTGCCGGGACAGGGGTAGGAAACTATGGCTACACCTTC. Protein product: CAISAGTGVGNYGYTF.

This clone was picked up one time. The CDR3 spells CASSPGGGEGETQYF. The CDR3 DNA sequence: TGCGCCAGCAGCCCCGGAGGGGGCGAGGGGGAGACCCAGTACTTC. This rearrangement joins TRBV5-1 to TRBJ2-5; D may be TRBD1 (7 bases). This CDR3 region has 15 residues. Germline V gene lookup returns CDR1 SGHRS and CDR2 YFSETQ. The V gene lost 4 bases and the J gene lost 5 bases, with 18 bases spanning the gap.

The chain combines TRBV7-2 with TRBJ2-2, with 8 bases identical to TRBD2. The CDR3 length is 16 residues. Germline V gene sequence: CDR1 SGHTA, CDR2 FQGNSA. Trimming removed 5 bases from V and 4 bases from J; junction bases left unmatched: 9. CDR3 sequence (DNA): TGTGCCAGCAGCCCTCGAGGGGCGGGGGGCACCGGGGAGCTGTTTTTT. Its translation is CASSPRGAGGTGELFF.

The chain links TRBV27 to TRBJ2-7; 10 bases line up with TRBD2. The trim removed 9 bases at V and 6 bases at J, leaving 5 bases unmatched. CDR1 is MNHEY, CDR2 SMNVEV, per germline (reference sequence). This CDR3 has 12 residues. The CDR3 reads CASSGRFGEQYF. For the CDR3, the DNA is TGTGCCAGTAGCGGGAGGTTTGGCGAGCAGTACTTC.

This chain joins TRBV6-6 and TRBJ2-7, with D uncertain. This CDR3 comprises 13 residues. Germline values: CDR1 MNHNY, CDR2 SVGAGI (reference sequence). The V gene lost 6 bases and the J gene lost 1 base, with 10 bases spanning the gap. The CDR3 reads CASRSGSSYEQYF. The CDR3 DNA reads TGTGCCAGCAGGTCAGGATCGTCCTACGAGCAGTACTTC.

CDR3 nucleotides: TGTGCCAGCAGTGACCGCCTAGCTGGGGAGCAGTACTTC. Translating it yields CASSDRLAGEQYF. The rearrangement joins TRBV2 to TRBJ2-7; D might be TRBD2 (5 bases). V was trimmed by 3 bases and J by 7 bases, leaving 13 bases between them. CDR1 SNHLY and CDR2 FYNNEI come from the germline V gene. This CDR3 contains 13 residues.

This clone was counted only a few times. The genes are TRBV27 and TRBJ1-4, with D perhaps matching TRBD1 (5 bases). Germline CDR1 is MNHEY and CDR2 is SMNVEV (reference sequence). The CDR3 has 14 amino acids. Trimming cost V 8 bases and J 7 bases, with 17 bases left between them. CDR3 DNA: TGTGCCAGCGGCCCCGGGGGGTTCAGTGAAAAACTGTTTTTT. Translation gives CASGPGGFSEKLFF. The complete variable domain, with remaining parts taken from reference TRBV27 and TRBJ1-4, reads EAQVTQNPRYLITVTGKKLTVTCSQNMNHEYMSWYRQDPGLGLRQIYYSMNVEVTDKGDVPEGYKVSRKEKRNFPLILESPSPNQTSLYFCASGPGGFSEKLFFGSGTQLSVL.